The clone carrying this TCR beta chain has ten or more counts. This sample stems from a study of T-cell reconstitution after alpha-beta-depleted transplantation in children. Unique molecular identifiers featured in how the TCRbeta library was prepared. TCRdb passed the PCR reads through MiXCR, listing each CDR3 protein once. The table records about 610,000 distinct CDR3 sequences, more than 9% of them present only once. The receptor's source is a human donor who donated a stem cell graft to a child with acute myeloid leukemia. The specimen was PBMCs from the stem cell graft donor, collected from the stem cell graft.

DNA for the CDR3: TGTGCCAGCATCCCCTGGACTAGCGGGATACGTGAGCAGTTCTTC. This translates into CASIPWTSGIREQFF. The V gene is TRBV27, the J gene TRBJ2-1; 12 bases align to TRBD2. Germline CDR1 is MNHEY and CDR2 is SMNVEV (reference sequence). This CDR3 spans 15 amino acids. V dropped 7 bases and J dropped 9; count of bases not matched to a gene: 10.